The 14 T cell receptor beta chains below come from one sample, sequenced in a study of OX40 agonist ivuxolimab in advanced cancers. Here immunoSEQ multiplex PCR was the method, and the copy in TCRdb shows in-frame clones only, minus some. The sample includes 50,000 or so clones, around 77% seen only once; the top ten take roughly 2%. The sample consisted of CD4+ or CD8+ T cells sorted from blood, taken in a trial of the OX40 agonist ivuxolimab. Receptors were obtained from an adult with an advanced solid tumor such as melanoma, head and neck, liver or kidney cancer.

The CDR3 sequence: CASSIEITGTAVYEQYF. The CDR3 nucleotides are TGTGCCAGTAGTATAGAGATAACCGGGACAGCAGTCTACGAGCAGTACTTC. The rearrangement links TRBV19 to TRBJ2-7; 7 nucleotides agree with TRBD1. V shed 0 bases and J 3 bases; nucleotides not matched to a gene: 11. CDR3 size: 17 residues. CDR1 and CDR2 from the germline V gene are LNHDA and SQIVND (reference sequence).

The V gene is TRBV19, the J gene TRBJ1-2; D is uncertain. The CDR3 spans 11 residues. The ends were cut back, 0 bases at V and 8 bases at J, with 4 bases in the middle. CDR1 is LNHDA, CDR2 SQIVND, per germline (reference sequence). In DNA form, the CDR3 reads TGTGCCAGTAGTATAGAGGACGGCTACACCTTC. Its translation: CASSIEDGYTF.

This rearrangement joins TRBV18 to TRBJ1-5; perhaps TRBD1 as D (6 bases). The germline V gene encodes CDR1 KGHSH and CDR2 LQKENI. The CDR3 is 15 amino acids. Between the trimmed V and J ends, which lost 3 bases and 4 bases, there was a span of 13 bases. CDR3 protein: CASSPTGTPNQPQHF. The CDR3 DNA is TGTGCCAGCTCACCTACCGGGACACCAAATCAGCCCCAGCATTTT. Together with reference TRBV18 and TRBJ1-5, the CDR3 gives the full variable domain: NAGVMQNPRHLVRRRGQEARLRCSPMKGHSHVYWYRQLPEEGLKFMVYLQKENIIDESGMPKERFSAEFPKEGPSILRIQQVVRGDSAAYFCASSPTGTPNQPQHFGDGTRLSIL.

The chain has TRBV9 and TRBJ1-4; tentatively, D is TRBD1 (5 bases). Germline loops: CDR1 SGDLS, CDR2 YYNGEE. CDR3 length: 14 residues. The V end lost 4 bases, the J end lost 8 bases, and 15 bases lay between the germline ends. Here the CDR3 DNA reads TGTGCCAGCAGCCCTCGAGACCGGGGGGAAAAACTGTTTTTT. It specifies CASSPRDRGEKLFF.

CDR3 nucleotide sequence: TGTGCCAGCAGTTTGCACGGGGGCGCTGAAGCTTTCTTT. Translation gives CASSLHGGAEAFF. The genes are TRBV6-5 and TRBJ1-1; TRBD1 is a possible D gene (6 bases). Trimming stripped 4 bases from V and 6 bases from J, with 12 bases between. This CDR3 has 13 amino acids. Germline V CDR1 and CDR2: MNHEY, SVGAGI.

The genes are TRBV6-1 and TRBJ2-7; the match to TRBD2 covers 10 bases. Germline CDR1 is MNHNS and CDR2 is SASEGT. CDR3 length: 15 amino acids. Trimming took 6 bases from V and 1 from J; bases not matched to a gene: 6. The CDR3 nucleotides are TGTGCCAGCAGCTCCCTAGCGGGAGTATCCTACGAGCAGTACTTC. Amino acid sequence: CASSSLAGVSYEQYF.

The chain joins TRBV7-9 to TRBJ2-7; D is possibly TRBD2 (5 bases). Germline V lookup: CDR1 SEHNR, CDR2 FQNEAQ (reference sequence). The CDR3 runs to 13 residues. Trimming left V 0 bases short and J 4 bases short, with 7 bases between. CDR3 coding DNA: TGTGCCAGCAGCTTAGCGTGGGAGTACGAGCAGTACTTC. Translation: CASSLAWEYEQYF.

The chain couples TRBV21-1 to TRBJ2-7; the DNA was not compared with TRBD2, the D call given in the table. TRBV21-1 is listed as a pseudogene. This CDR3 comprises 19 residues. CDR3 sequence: CASSKERSGNLPLGHEQYF. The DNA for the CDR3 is TGTGCCAGCAGCAAAGAACGGAGCGGGAACCTGCCTCTGGGCCACGAGCAGTACTTC.

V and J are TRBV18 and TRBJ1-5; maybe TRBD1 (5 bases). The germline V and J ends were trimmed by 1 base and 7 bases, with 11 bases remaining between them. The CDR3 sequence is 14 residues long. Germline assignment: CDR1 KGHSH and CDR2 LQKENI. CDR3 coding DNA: TGTGCCAGCTCACCACAGGGGTCGGGCCAGCCCCAGCATTTT. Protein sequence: CASSPQGSGQPQHF.

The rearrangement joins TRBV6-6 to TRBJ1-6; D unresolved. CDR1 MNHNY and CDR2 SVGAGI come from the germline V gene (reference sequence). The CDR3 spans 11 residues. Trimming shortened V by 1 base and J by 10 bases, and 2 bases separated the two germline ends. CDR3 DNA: TGTGCCAGCAGTTACTTGTCACCCCTCCACTTT. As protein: CASSYLSPLHF.

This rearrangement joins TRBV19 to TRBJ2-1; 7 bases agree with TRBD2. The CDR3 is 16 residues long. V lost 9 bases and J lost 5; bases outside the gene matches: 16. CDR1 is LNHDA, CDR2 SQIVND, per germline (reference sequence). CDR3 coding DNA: TGTGCCAGCAACCTTCGGGGCGGGAGACTCCACAATGAGCAGTTCTTC. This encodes CASNLRGGRLHNEQFF.

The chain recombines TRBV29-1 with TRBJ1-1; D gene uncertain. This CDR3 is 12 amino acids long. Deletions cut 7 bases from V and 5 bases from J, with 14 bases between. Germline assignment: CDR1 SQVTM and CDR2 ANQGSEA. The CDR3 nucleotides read TGCAGCGCAAAACGCGGGAGGACTGAAGCTTTCTTT. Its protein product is CSAKRGRTEAFF. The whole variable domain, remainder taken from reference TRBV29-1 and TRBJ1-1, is SAVISQKPSRDICQRGTSLTIQCQVDSQVTMMFWYRQQPGQSLTLIATANQGSEATYESGFVIDKFPISRPNLTFSTLTVSNMSPEDSSIYLCSAKRGRTEAFFGQGTRLTVV.

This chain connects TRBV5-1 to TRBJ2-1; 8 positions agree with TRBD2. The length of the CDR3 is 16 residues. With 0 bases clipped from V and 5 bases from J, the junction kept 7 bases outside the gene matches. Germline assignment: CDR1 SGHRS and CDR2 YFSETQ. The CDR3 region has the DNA TGCGCCAGCAGCTTGGCACCTCCGGGACTAGACAATGAGCAGTTCTTC. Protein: CASSLAPPGLDNEQFF.

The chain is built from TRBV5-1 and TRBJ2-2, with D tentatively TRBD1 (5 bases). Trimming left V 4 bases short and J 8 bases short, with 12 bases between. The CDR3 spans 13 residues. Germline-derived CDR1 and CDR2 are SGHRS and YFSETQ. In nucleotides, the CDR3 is TGCGCCAGCAGCGTGGGGCCCATGGGGGAGCTGTTTTTT. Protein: CASSVGPMGELFF.